Listed here are 23 T cell receptor beta chains from one sample, sequenced in a study of radiotherapy plus CTLA-4 blockade in lung cancer. The data were produced by immunoSEQ multiplex PCR, yet TCRdb's version contains in-frame clones alone and is incomplete. This table has 90,000 to 100,000 clones, 88% appearing once. Sequencing was performed on peripheral blood, taken from a patient treated with radiotherapy plus ipilimumab. These receptors all come from a human donor with non-small cell lung cancer that progressed on radiotherapy plus ipilimumab.

As to this clone: Additional DNA sequences in this sample encode the identical CDR3. The rearrangement uses TRBV7-2 and TRBJ2-2; no clear D gene. V was pared by 5 bases and J by 4 bases, with 8 bases between. Per the germline V gene, CDR1 is SGHTA and CDR2 is FQGNSA. The CDR3 length is 13 residues. The CDR3 nucleotides read TGTGCCAGCAGCCTCCCCTCCACCGGGGAGCTGTTTTTT. It translates to CASSLPSTGELFF.

The gene calls are TRBV19 and TRBJ2-7; D gene ambiguous. CDR3 length: 16 amino acids. CDR1 is LNHDA, CDR2 SQIVND, per germline (reference sequence). The V end lost 5 bases, the J end lost 1 base, and 18 bases lay between the germline ends. In DNA form, the CDR3 reads TGTGCCAGTAGTCCAATTACGAAGGGTACATCCTACGAGCAGTACTTC. Translating it yields CASSPITKGTSYEQYF.

The chain combines TRBV7-3 with TRBJ2-6; no firm D call. The germline CDR1 and CDR2 sequences are SGHTA and FQGTGA. The CDR3 is 16 amino acids. Trimming pared 4 bases from V and 0 bases from J, leaving 10 bases between. CDR3 amino acids: CASSSRAASGANVLTF. CDR3 sequence (DNA): TGTGCCAGCAGCTCTAGGGCAGCCTCTGGGGCCAACGTCCTGACTTTC.

J is TRBJ2-7 and V is TRBV19, with D possibly being TRBD1 (6 bases). The CDR3 consists of 15 residues. Germline lookup yields CDR1 LNHDA and CDR2 SQIVND (reference sequence). V gave up 9 bases and J gave up 4 bases, with 22 bases separating them. DNA of the CDR3: TGTGCCAGCTCAGACAGGTCGGGCCCCTCGTACGAGCAGTACTTC. Translating gives CASSDRSGPSYEQYF. The entire variable domain, with the rest obtained from reference TRBV19 and TRBJ2-7, is as follows: DGGITQSPKYLFRKEGQNVTLSCEQNLNHDAMYWYRQDPGQGLRLIYYSQIVNDFQKGDIAEGYSVSREKKESFPLTVTSAQKNPTAFYLCASSDRSGPSYEQYFGPGTRLTVT.

V is TRBV19 and J is TRBJ2-3; D ambiguous. The V and J ends lost 3 bases and 1 base respectively, with 11 bases between them. CDR3 length equals 15 residues. Germline lookup yields CDR1 LNHDA and CDR2 SQIVND (reference sequence). The CDR3 here is CASSMGGVGTDTQYF. In DNA form, the CDR3 reads TGTGCCAGTAGTATGGGCGGAGTGGGCACAGATACGCAGTATTTT.

This clone was recorded once. V usage is TRBV5-1 and J usage is TRBJ2-7, with D tentatively TRBD2 (6 bases). The germline CDR1 and CDR2 sequences are SGHRS and YFSETQ. The CDR3 contains 15 residues. Trimming pared 4 bases from V and 2 bases from J, leaving 16 bases between. CDR3 residues: CASSPSGTGTYEQYF. CDR3 nucleotides: TGCGCCAGCAGCCCCTCCGGGACTGGGACCTACGAGCAGTACTTC.

This chain uses TRBV9 with TRBJ1-2; D remains unclear. The ends were cut back, 4 bases at V and 6 bases at J, with 16 bases in the middle. CDR1 SGDLS and CDR2 YYNGEE come from the germline V gene. The CDR3 totals 14 residues. DNA of the CDR3: TGTGCCAGCAGCCCTCACCTTTTAGAGGATGGCTACACCTTC. Its translation is CASSPHLLEDGYTF.

The chain carries TRBV5-1 and TRBJ2-7; TRBD1 or TRBD2 may be the D gene (6 bases each). The length of the CDR3 is 16 residues. The germline V gene encodes CDR1 SGHRS and CDR2 YFSETQ. Trimming left V 4 bases short and J 2 bases short, with 19 bases between. CDR3 nucleotides: TGCGCCAGCAGCCCCGTTTCGGGGGCGAATCCCTACGAGCAGTACTTC. Encoded protein: CASSPVSGANPYEQYF.

The chain joins TRBV19 to TRBJ2-6, with D maybe TRBD1 (6 bases). V was shortened by 7 bases and J by 1 base, with 11 bases between the two germline ends. This CDR3 spans 15 amino acids. Germline CDR1 LNHDA, CDR2 SQIVND (reference sequence). The CDR3 sequence: CASKGDRSGANVLTF. CDR3 DNA: TGTGCCAGTAAGGGGGATAGGTCTGGGGCCAACGTCCTGACTTTC.

This clone has a single count. The V and J genes are TRBV27 and TRBJ2-7; 7 bases are a match to TRBD1. CDR1 MNHEY and CDR2 SMNVEV come from the germline V gene (reference sequence). The CDR3 runs 17 residues. J gave up 0 bases and V 4 bases, and 12 bases lay outside the gene matches. CDR3 coding DNA: TGTGCCAGCAGTTCGATGCCCACCGGACAGGTCTCCTACGAGCAGTACTTC. Protein: CASSSMPTGQVSYEQYF.

The chain combines TRBV19 with TRBJ1-1; 8 nucleotides agree with TRBD1. V dropped 4 bases and J dropped 3; count of bases not matched to a gene: 4. CDR1 is LNHDA and CDR2 is SQIVND in the germline V gene (reference sequence). The CDR3 extends over 14 amino acids. CDR3 in DNA: TGTGCCAGTAGTACGCAGGGGGCTTACACTGAAGCTTTCTTT. It is translated as CASSTQGAYTEAFF.

The rearrangement joins TRBV6-6 to TRBJ1-1, with D tentatively TRBD1 (5 bases). This CDR3 is 14 amino acids long. The V gene's germline CDR1 is MNHNY and CDR2 SVGAGI (reference sequence). The V end was cut by 6 bases, the J end by 1 base, with 12 bases between. CDR3 sequence reads: CASSQTARNTEAFF. DNA of the CDR3: TGTGCCAGCAGCCAGACAGCTAGGAACACTGAAGCTTTCTTT.

The chain uses TRBV30 and TRBJ2-1, with no clear D. Germline V gene data show CDR1 as GTSNPN and CDR2 as SVGIG (reference sequence). This CDR3 is built from 11 residues. Trimming shortened V by 0 bases and J by 8 bases, and 5 bases separated the two germline ends. Here the CDR3 DNA reads TGTGCCTGGAGTGTAGGTTATGAGCAGTTCTTC. Its translation: CAWSVGYEQFF.

CDR3 bases: TGTGCCAGCAGTCAGGACCGGCTCACAGATACGCAGTATTTT. Translated: CASSQDRLTDTQYF. J is TRBJ2-3 and V is TRBV5-4; D is unresolved. V lost 5 bases to trimming and J lost 2 bases, with 12 bases between them. Germline CDR1 is SGHNT and CDR2 is YYREEE (reference sequence). This CDR3 has 14 residues.

J is TRBJ2-7 and V is TRBV15; no clear D. Germline loops: CDR1 LNHNV, CDR2 YYDKDF (reference sequence). The ends were cut back, 5 bases at V and 2 bases at J, with 13 bases in the middle. This CDR3 is 14 amino acids long. CDR3 sequence (DNA): TGTGCCACCAGCCTGGAACGGTGGCCCTACGAGCAGTACTTC. Its translation: CATSLERWPYEQYF.

The rearrangement uses TRBV19 and TRBJ2-5; D gene ambiguous. The CDR3 spans 13 residues. The V gene's germline CDR1 is LNHDA and CDR2 SQIVND (reference sequence). The V gene lost 3 bases and the J gene lost 2 bases, with 7 bases spanning the gap. Here the CDR3 DNA reads TGTGCCAGTAGTATGAACCTGCAAGAGACCCAGTACTTC. Translation gives CASSMNLQETQYF.

The chain has TRBV30 and TRBJ2-1, with D possibly TRBD2 on 6 matching bases. Germline CDR1 reads GTSNPN; CDR2 reads SVGIG (reference sequence). Trimming took 1 base from V and 6 from J, leaving 16 bases between them. The CDR3 is 15 residues long. The CDR3 here is CAWSAGTSLVNEQFF. DNA for the CDR3: TGTGCCTGGAGTGCCGGGACTTCACTTGTCAATGAGCAGTTCTTC.

This chain links TRBV9 with TRBJ1-1; TRBD1 agrees at 7 bases. The CDR3 spans 15 residues. Germline CDR1 is SGDLS and CDR2 is YYNGEE. The V gene end was trimmed by 0 bases and the J gene end by 10 bases; junction bases not matched to a gene: 12. The CDR3 sequence: CASSVGGSTGSGAFF. The CDR3 nucleotides are TGTGCCAGCAGCGTAGGTGGCTCGACAGGGAGTGGAGCTTTCTTT.

This chain uses TRBV4-1 with TRBJ1-4, with D uncertain. CDR3 size: 12 residues. CDR1 is MGHRA, CDR2 YSYEKL, per germline. Deletions cut 8 bases from V and 4 bases from J, with 8 bases between. For the CDR3, the DNA is TGCGCCAGCCGCCGGGTTAATGAAAAACTGTTTTTT. Translating it yields CASRRVNEKLFF.

V gene TRBV5-1 combines with J gene TRBJ1-1, with a possible D match to TRBD1 (6 bases). In germline, CDR1 is SGHRS, CDR2 YFSETQ. CDR3 length equals 16 residues. V was trimmed by 3 bases and J by 1 base, leaving 16 bases between them. The chain's CDR3 is CASSWTAGPKNTEAFF. The CDR3 bases are TGCGCCAGCAGCTGGACAGCCGGGCCCAAGAACACTGAAGCTTTCTTT.

The V gene is TRBV29-1, the J gene TRBJ1-3; no firm D call. Trimming left V 8 bases short and J 6 bases short, with 17 bases between. The CDR3 loop spans 13 amino acids. The germline gives CDR1 SQVTM, CDR2 ANQGSEA. CDR3 loop: CSLQLTGSNTIYF. The CDR3 coding sequence is TGCAGCCTACAACTAACCGGGTCAAACACCATATATTTT.

This chain links TRBV28 with TRBJ1-2; 8 nucleotides line up with TRBD1. This CDR3 is 12 amino acids long. Looked up from germline, CDR1 is MDHEN and CDR2 is SYDVKM. With 4 bases clipped from V and 7 bases from J, the junction kept 2 bases outside the gene matches. CDR3 DNA: TGTGCCAGCAGTTCGACAGGGGCTGGCTACACCTTC. It encodes CASSSTGAGYTF.

The DNA for the CDR3 is TGTGCCAGCAAAAAAGGACAGGGCGGGTGGGAGCAGTACTTC. This gives the protein CASKKGQGGWEQYF. This rearrangement joins TRBV6-1 to TRBJ2-7, with 8 nucleotides matching TRBD1. The length of the CDR3 is 14 residues. After removal of 7 bases from V and 7 bases from J, the junction contained 12 bases not matched to a gene. Germline V gene data show CDR1 as MNHNS and CDR2 as SASEGT.